This T cell receptor beta chain emerged from a study of blood T cell repertoires in COVID-19. Original analysis: Cell counts per sample came from amplifying reference gene primers. TCRdb's table, derived via immunoSEQ multiplex PCR, lists solely in-frame clones and lacks some. D and trimming come from the DNA, and the V and J calls and clone size come from that table. The sample holds 310,000 or so clones, approximately 86% seen once. Germline values: CDR1 SGHRS, CDR2 YFSETQ. This CDR3 has 15 amino acids. Trimming removed 3 bases from V and 5 bases from J, with 17 bases in between. The chain combines TRBV5-1 with TRBJ1-1; a weak D match, TRBD1 (5 bases). The TCR originated in a woman aged 25 to 39 who had recovered from COVID-19. The specimen sequenced was peripheral blood. This CDR3 reads CASSYTPSGGTEAFF. The CDR3 DNA reads TGCGCCAGCAGCTACACCCCCTCGGGGGGGACTGAAGCTTTCTTT.